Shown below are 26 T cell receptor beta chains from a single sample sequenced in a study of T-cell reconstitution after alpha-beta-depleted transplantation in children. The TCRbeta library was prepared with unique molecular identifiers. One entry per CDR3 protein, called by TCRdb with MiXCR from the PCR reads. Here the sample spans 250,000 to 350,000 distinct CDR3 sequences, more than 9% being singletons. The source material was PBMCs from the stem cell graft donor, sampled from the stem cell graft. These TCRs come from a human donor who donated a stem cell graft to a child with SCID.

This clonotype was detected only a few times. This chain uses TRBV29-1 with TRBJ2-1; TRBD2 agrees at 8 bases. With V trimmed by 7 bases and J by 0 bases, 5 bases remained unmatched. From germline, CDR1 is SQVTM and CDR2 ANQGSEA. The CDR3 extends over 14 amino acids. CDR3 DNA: TGCAGCGCAGAGCGGGGGAGCTCCTACAATGAGCAGTTCTTC. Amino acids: CSAERGSSYNEQFF.

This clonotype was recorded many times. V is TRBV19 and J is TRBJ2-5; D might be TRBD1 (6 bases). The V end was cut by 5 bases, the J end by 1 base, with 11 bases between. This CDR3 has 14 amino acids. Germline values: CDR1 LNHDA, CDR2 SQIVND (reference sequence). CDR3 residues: CASSSDRRQETQYF. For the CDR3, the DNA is TGTGCCAGTAGTTCCGACAGGCGCCAAGAGACCCAGTACTTC.

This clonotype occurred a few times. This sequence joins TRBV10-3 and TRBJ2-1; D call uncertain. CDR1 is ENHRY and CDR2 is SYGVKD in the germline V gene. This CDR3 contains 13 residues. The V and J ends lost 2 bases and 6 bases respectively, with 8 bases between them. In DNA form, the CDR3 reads TGTGCCATCAGTGAGACTGAGGCCAATGAGCAGTTCTTC. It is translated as CAISETEANEQFF.

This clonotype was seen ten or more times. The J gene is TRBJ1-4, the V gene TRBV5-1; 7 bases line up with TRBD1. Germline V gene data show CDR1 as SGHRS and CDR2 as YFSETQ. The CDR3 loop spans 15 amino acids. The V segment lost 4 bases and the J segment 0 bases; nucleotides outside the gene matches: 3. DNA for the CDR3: TGCGCCAGCAGCATACAGGGGACAACTAATGAAAAACTGTTTTTT. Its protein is CASSIQGTTNEKLFF.

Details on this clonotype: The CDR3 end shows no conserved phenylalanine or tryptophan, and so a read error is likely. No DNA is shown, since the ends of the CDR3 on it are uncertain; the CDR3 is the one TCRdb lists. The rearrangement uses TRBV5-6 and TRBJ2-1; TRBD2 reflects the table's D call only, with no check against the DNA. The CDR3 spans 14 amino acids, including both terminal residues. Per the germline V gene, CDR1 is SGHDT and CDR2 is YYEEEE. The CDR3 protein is CASSLDWTSGLFEI.

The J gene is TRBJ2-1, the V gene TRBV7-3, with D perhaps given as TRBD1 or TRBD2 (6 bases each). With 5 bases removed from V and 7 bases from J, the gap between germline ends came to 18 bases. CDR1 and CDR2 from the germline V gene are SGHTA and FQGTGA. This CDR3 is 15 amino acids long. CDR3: CASSLLGGSVNEQFF. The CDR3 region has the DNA TGTGCCAGCAGCCTTCTAGGGGGGTCGGTGAATGAGCAGTTCTTC.

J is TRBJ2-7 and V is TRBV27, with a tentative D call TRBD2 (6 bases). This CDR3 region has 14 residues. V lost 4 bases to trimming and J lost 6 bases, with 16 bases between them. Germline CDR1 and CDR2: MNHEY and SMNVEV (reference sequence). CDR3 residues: CASSSRDLLGEQYF. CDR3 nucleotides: TGTGCCAGCAGTTCACGGGACTTGCTTGGCGAGCAGTACTTC.

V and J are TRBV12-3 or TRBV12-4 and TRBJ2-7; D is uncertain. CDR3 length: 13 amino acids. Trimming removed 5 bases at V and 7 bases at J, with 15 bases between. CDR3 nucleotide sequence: TGTGCCAGCAGTATGACCACCCCCAGAGAGCAGTACTTC. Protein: CASSMTTPREQYF.

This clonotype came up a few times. CDR3 coding DNA: TGCAGTGCTAGACCCGGGACAGCTAATGAAAAACTGTTTTTT. Translated, it gives CSARPGTANEKLFF. The chain combines TRBV20-1 with TRBJ1-4; 7 bases match TRBD1. CDR1 and CDR2 (germline): DFQATT, SNEGSKA (reference sequence). The V gene end was trimmed by 2 bases and the J gene end by 3 bases; junction bases not matched to a gene: 3. The CDR3 contains 14 residues.

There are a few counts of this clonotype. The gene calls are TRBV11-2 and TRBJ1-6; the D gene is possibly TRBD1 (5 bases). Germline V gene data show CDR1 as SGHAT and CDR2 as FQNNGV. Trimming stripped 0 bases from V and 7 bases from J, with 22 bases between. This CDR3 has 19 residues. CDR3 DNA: TGTGCCAGCAGCTTAGATCTCGGGTGGACAAACAGCGAGAATTCACCCCTCCACTTT. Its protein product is CASSLDLGWTNSENSPLHF.

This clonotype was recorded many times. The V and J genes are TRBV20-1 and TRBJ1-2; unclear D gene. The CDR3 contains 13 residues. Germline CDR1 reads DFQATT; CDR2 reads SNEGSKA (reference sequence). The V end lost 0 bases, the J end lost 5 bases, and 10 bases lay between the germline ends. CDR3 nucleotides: TGCAGTGCTAGAGATCTCGGACCTTATGGCTACACCTTC. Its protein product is CSARDLGPYGYTF.

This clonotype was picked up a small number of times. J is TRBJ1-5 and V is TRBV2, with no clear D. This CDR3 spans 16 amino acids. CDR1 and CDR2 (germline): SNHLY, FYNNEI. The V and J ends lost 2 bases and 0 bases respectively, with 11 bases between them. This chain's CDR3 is CASSERAPYSNQPQHF. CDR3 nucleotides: TGTGCCAGCAGTGAAAGGGCACCCTATAGCAATCAGCCCCAGCATTTT.

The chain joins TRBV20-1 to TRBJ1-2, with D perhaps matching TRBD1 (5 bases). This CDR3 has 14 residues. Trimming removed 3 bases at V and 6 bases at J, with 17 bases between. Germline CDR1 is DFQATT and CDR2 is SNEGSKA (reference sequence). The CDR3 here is CSASSGPDDDGYTF. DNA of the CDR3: TGCAGTGCTAGCTCGGGGCCTGATGATGATGGCTACACCTTC.

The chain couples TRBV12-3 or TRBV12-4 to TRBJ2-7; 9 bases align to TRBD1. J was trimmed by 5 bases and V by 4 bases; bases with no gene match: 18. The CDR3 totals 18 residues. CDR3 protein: CASSSLGTWDRAEHEQYF. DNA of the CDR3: TGTGCCAGCAGTTCACTCGGGACATGGGACAGGGCAGAACACGAGCAGTACTTC.

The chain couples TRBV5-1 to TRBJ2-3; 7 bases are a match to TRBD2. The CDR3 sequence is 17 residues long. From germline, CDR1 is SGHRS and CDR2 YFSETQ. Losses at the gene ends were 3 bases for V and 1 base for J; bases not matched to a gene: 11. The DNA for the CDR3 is TGCGCCAGCAGCTACGGTGGGCTAGCGGAACGCACAGATACGCAGTATTTT. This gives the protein CASSYGGLAERTDTQYF.

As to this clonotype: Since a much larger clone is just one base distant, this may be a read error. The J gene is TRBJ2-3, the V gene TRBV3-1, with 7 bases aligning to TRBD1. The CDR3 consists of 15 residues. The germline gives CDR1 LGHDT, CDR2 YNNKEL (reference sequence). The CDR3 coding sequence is TGTGCCTGCAGCAAAGTGGTGACAGGGACACATACGCAGTATTTT. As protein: CACSKVVTGTHTQYF.

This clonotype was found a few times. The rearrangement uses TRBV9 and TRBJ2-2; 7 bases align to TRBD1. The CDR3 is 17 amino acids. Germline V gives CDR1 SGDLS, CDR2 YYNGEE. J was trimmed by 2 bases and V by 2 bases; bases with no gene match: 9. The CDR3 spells CASSVPRTGENTGELFF. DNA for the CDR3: TGTGCCAGCAGCGTCCCTAGGACAGGAGAAAACACCGGGGAGCTGTTTTTT.

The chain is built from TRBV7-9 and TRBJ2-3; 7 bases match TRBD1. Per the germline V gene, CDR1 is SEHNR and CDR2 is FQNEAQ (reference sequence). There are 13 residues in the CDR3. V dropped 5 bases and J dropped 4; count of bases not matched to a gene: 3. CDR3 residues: CASSPRGPDTQYF. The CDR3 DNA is TGTGCCAGCAGCCCGAGGGGGCCAGATACGCAGTATTTT.

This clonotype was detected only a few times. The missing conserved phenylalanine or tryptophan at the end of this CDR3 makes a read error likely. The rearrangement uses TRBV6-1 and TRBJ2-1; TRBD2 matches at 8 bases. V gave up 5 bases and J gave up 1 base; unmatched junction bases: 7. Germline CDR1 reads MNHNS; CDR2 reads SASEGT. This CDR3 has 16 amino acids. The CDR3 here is CASSRDGGGSYNEQFL. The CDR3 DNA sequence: TGTGCCAGCAGTAGGGACGGCGGGGGGTCCTACAATGAGCAGTTCTTG.

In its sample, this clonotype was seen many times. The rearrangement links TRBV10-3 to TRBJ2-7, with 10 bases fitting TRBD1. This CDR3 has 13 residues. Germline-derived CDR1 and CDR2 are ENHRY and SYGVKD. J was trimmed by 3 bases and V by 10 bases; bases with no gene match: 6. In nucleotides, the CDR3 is TGTGCCACCGAGGACAGGGGGGGCTACGAGCAGTACTTC. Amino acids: CATEDRGGYEQYF.

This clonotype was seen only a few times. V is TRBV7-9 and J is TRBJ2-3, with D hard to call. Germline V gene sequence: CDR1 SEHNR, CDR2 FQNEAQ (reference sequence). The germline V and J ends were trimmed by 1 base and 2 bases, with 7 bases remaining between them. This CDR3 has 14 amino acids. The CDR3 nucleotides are TGTGCCAGCAGCTTAGATGGCAACACAGATACGCAGTATTTT. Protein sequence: CASSLDGNTDTQYF. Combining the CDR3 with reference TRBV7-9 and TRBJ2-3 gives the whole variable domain DTGVSQNPRHKITKRGQNVTFRCDPISEHNRLYWYRQTLGQGPEFLTYFQNEAQLEKSRLLSDRFSAERPKGSFSTLEIQRTEQGDSAMYLCASSLDGNTDTQYFGPGTRLTVL.

DNA of the CDR3: TGTGCCAGCAGCAAAGAAGGGGTGGATGAGCAGTTCTTC. It yields the protein CASSKEGVDEQFF. The gene calls are TRBV6-1 and TRBJ2-1; D is perhaps TRBD1 (5 bases). V was trimmed by 6 bases and J by 8 bases, leaving 14 bases between them. Germline CDR1 is MNHNS and CDR2 is SASEGT. The CDR3 consists of 13 residues.

CDR3 coding DNA: TGCAGCGTTGGACAGGGGATCAACGAGCAGTACTTC. It yields the protein CSVGQGINEQYF. This chain connects TRBV29-1 to TRBJ2-7; 8 bases line up with TRBD1. The V and J ends lost 4 bases and 5 bases, in that order; junction bases with no gene match: 4. Germline values: CDR1 SQVTM, CDR2 ANQGSEA. The CDR3 is 12 residues long.

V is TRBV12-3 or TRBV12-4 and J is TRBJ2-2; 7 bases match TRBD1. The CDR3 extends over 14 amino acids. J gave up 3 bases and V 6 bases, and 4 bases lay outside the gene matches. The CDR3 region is CASREQGDTGELFF. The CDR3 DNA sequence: TGTGCCAGCAGGGAGCAGGGGGACACCGGGGAGCTGTTTTTT.

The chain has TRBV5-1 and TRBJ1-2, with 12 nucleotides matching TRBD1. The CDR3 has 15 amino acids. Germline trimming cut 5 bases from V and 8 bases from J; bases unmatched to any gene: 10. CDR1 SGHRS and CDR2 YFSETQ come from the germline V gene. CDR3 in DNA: TGCGCCAGCAGAACCGGGACAGGGGGCGCGGAAGGCTACACCTTC. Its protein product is CASRTGTGGAEGYTF. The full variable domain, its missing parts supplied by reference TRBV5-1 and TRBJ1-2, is KAGVTQTPRYLIKTRGQQVTLSCSPISGHRSVSWYQQTPGQGLQFLFEYFSETQRNKGNFPGRFSGRQFSNSRSEMNVSTLELGDSALYLCASRTGTGGAEGYTFGSGTRLTVV.

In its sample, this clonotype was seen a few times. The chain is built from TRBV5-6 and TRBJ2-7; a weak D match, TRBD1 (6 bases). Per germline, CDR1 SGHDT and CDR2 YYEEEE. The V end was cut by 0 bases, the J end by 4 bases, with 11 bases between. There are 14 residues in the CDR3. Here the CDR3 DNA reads TGTGCCAGCAGCTTGGGGACAGTTTTGTACGAGCAGTACTTC. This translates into CASSLGTVLYEQYF.